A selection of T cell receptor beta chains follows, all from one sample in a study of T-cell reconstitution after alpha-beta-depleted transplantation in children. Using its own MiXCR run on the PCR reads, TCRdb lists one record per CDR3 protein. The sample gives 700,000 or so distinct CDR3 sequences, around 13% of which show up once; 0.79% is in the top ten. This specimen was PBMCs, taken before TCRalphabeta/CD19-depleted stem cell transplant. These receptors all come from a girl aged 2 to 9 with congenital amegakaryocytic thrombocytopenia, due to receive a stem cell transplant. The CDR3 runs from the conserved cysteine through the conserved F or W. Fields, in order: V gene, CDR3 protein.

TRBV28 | CASSLTGGSGEQYF
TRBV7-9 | CASSLVGAGGETQYF
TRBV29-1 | CSVTVMTGGRYGYTF
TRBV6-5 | CASSSDLGGNIQYF
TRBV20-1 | CSAREGLAGVGGEQFF
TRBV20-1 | CSARDSALGASTDTQSF
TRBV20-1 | CSARGDRGLIDEQYF
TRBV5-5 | CASSSGQPYSNQPQHF
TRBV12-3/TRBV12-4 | CASSLPGQGLFLTDTQYF
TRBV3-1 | CASSFGVAFGDIREETQYF
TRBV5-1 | CASSLAGGLFNEQFF
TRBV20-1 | CSATRSGDSYNEQFF
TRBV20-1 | CSAREGGRGPYEQYF
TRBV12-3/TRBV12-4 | CASSLTGGWTGELFF
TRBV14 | CASSQDSNFRELFF
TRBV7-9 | CASSFSWQRNTGELFF
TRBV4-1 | CASSHRDTQQDNEQFF
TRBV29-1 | CSVRTPRGAALNEQFF
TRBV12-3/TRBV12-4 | CASSFLGQTQNIQYF
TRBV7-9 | CASSLAGQAEAFF
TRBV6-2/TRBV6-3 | CASSHGTQDTDTQYF
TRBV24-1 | CASRTHISTVGGELFF
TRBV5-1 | CASSLGQGPQETQYF
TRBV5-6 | CASSVAGTAGAKNIQYF
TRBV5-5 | CASSLEPRYEQFF
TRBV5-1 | CASSLTGSNQPQHF
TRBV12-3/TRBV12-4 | CASSKQGQTMDTQYF
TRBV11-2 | CASSLGILAGGPDTDTQYF
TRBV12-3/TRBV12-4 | CASSPRGGGPIEAFF
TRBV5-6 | CASSSVTLDSYGYTF
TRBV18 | CASSRGLAGDDTQYF
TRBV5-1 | CASSLGGVETGELFF
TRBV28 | CASSLQGAYGELFF
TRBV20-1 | CSAANPGQGYEKLFF
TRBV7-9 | CASSSTALGEAFF
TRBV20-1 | CSAGPSALNTEAFF
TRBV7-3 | CASSSRVGEQFF
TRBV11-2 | CASSLESREQYF
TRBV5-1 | CASSSLGGLNTGELFF
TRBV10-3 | CAISDQKGGSYNEQFF
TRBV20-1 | CSAKLAGAVYYEQYF
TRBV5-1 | CASSLAGLASVDETQYF
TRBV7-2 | CASTLNTHNTGELFF
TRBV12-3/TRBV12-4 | CASAGQETQYF
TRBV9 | CASSFQASYNEQFF
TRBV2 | CASSVQGAYQPQHF
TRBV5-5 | CASSITGTGRYEQYF
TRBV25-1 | CASSESGPQGRGELFF